What follows are 27 T cell receptor beta chains derived from one specimen sequenced in a study of blood T cell repertoires in COVID-19. Repertoires were generated with immunoSEQ multiplex PCR, while TCRdb's copy carries only in-frame clones and drops some. The table includes about 350,000 clones, roughly nine tenths detected once. Sequenced sample: peripheral blood. These receptors came from a woman in her sixties or seventies with COVID-19, enrolled during active disease.

V and J are TRBV6-6 and TRBJ1-2, with unresolved D. The CDR3 consists of 15 residues. The V gene's germline CDR1 is MNHNY and CDR2 SVGAGI (reference sequence). Trimming took 2 bases from V and 1 from J, leaving 11 bases between them. Here the CDR3 DNA reads TGTGCCAGCAGTTACGGCACCAGATTTAACTATGGCTACACCTTC. This encodes CASSYGTRFNYGYTF.

This chain connects TRBV18 to TRBJ1-5; D gene unclear. V shed 0 bases and J shed 7 bases, with 7 bases lying between them. The CDR3 is 13 residues long. Germline CDR1 reads KGHSH; CDR2 reads LQKENI. The CDR3 DNA sequence: TGTGCCAGCTCACCACCGAGAGAACAGCCCCAGCATTTT. Its translation: CASSPPREQPQHF.

V and J are TRBV9 and TRBJ1-6; D is perhaps TRBD1 (5 bases). This CDR3 comprises 17 residues. Germline lookup yields CDR1 SGDLS and CDR2 YYNGEE. Trimming removed 0 bases from V and 9 bases from J, with 19 bases in between. This chain's CDR3 is CASSVGPVGGSGSPLHF. CDR3 sequence (DNA): TGTGCCAGCAGCGTAGGCCCCGTGGGGGGTTCGGGTTCACCCCTCCACTTT.

The V and J genes are TRBV4-1 and TRBJ1-1; no firm D call. In germline, CDR1 is MGHRA, CDR2 YSYEKL. This CDR3 is built from 16 residues. Deletions cut 0 bases from V and 1 base from J, with 12 bases between. For the CDR3, the DNA is TGCGCCAGCAGCCAAGAAGAGGGCGACGAGAACACTGAAGCTTTCTTT. The encoded protein is CASSQEEGDENTEAFF.

The chain joins TRBV18 to TRBJ2-7, with a tentative D call TRBD1 (5 bases). This CDR3 spans 13 amino acids. The germline V gene encodes CDR1 KGHSH and CDR2 LQKENI. Trimming took off 4 bases at V and 2 bases at J, with 9 bases between the two ends. CDR3 amino acids: CASSQGPAYEQYF. CDR3 nucleotide sequence: TGTGCCAGCTCACAGGGGCCGGCCTACGAGCAGTACTTC.

The rearrangement uses TRBV6-2 or TRBV6-3 and TRBJ1-2; 9 bases align to TRBD1. Germline assignment: CDR1 MNHEY and CDR2 SVGEGT. The CDR3 runs 16 residues. The junction had 8 bases not matched to a gene; V was cut back by 2 bases and J by 4 bases. In DNA form, the CDR3 reads TGTGCCAGCAGTTACCCCCAGGGACAGGGATTCTATGGCTACACCTTC. Its protein product is CASSYPQGQGFYGYTF.

The chain joins TRBV3-1 (or the pseudogene TRBV3-2) to TRBJ2-2, with 11 bases that match TRBD2. Losses at the gene ends were 0 bases for V and 1 base for J; bases not matched to a gene: 7. Germline values: CDR1 LGHDT, CDR2 YNNKEL (reference sequence). The CDR3 sequence is 19 residues long. The CDR3 sequence: CASSQDLGLAGENTGELFF. The CDR3, as DNA: TGTGCCAGCAGCCAAGATCTAGGACTAGCGGGCGAGAACACCGGGGAGCTGTTTTTT.

V usage is TRBV2 and J usage is TRBJ1-1, with 12 bases fitting TRBD1. The junction had 11 bases not matched to a gene; V was cut back by 3 bases and J by 3 bases. The CDR3 totals 18 residues. Germline loops: CDR1 SNHLY, CDR2 FYNNEI. The CDR3 region has the DNA TGTGCCAGCAGTGATCCCGGGTGGGGACAGGGGGCAGACACTGAAGCTTTCTTT. It codes for CASSDPGWGQGADTEAFF.

V is TRBV9 and J is TRBJ2-1, with D hard to call. The length of the CDR3 is 12 residues. The germline CDR1 and CDR2 sequences are SGDLS and YYNGEE. V lost 1 base and J lost 8, with 7 bases in between. The CDR3 is CASSVSQYEQFF. The CDR3 DNA follows: TGTGCCAGCAGCGTATCTCAGTATGAGCAGTTCTTC.

This clone was recorded a few times. This sequence joins TRBV7-2 and TRBJ1-4; D may be TRBD1 (5 bases). Deletions cut 1 base from V and 2 bases from J, with 11 bases between. There are 16 residues in the CDR3. The germline CDR1 and CDR2 sequences are SGHTA and FQGNSA. The CDR3 spells CASSLDLQGTNEKLFF. DNA for the CDR3: TGTGCCAGCAGCTTAGATCTTCAGGGTACTAATGAAAAACTGTTTTTT.

The chain couples TRBV27 to TRBJ1-4; D ambiguous. V was clipped by 1 base and J by 6 bases, with 9 bases between them. This CDR3 spans 14 amino acids. CDR1 is MNHEY, CDR2 SMNVEV, per germline (reference sequence). CDR3 protein: CASSLLGGHEKLFF. In nucleotides, the CDR3 is TGTGCCAGCAGTTTATTGGGAGGGCATGAAAAACTGTTTTTT.

The chain uses TRBV5-1 and TRBJ2-1, with 8 bases matching TRBD2. Trimming removed 2 bases from V and 7 bases from J; junction bases left unmatched: 8. The CDR3 has 15 amino acids. In germline, CDR1 is SGHRS, CDR2 YFSETQ. The CDR3 loop is CASSFSGGASNEQFF. CDR3 nucleotides: TGCGCCAGCAGCTTTTCCGGGGGGGCCTCGAATGAGCAGTTCTTC.

This chain links TRBV5-1 with TRBJ2-7, with D possibly being TRBD1 (5 bases). CDR3 length equals 14 residues. CDR1 is SGHRS, CDR2 YFSETQ, per germline. V was shortened by 4 bases and J by 5 bases, with 16 bases between the two germline ends. DNA of the CDR3: TGCGCCAGCAGCGCGAATACCTTAGGGGACGAGCAGTACTTC. Translated: CASSANTLGDEQYF.

The V call is TRBV7-6, the J call TRBJ2-5, with 8 bases identical to TRBD2. Germline lookup yields CDR1 SGHVS and CDR2 FNYEAQ. The CDR3 is 17 residues long. The J segment lost 2 bases and the V segment lost 5 bases, leaving 13 bases of the junction unmatched. In DNA, the CDR3 is TGTGCCAGCAGCGTAGGCCCCCAGGGCGGGGGGCAAGAGACCCAGTACTTC. It specifies CASSVGPQGGGQETQYF.

The chain links TRBV6-5 to TRBJ1-2, with 9 bases aligning to TRBD1. Germline assignment: CDR1 MNHEY and CDR2 SVGAGI. CDR3 size: 15 residues. Trimming took 3 bases from V and 2 from J; bases not matched to a gene: 4. The DNA for the CDR3 is TGTGCCAGCAGTTATTCACAGGGGGCGAACTATGGCTACACCTTC. Translation: CASSYSQGANYGYTF.

This clone was seen a single time. The V gene is TRBV19, the J gene TRBJ1-1; 8 bases map to TRBD1. Looked up from germline, CDR1 is LNHDA and CDR2 is SQIVND (reference sequence). The CDR3 runs to 15 residues. V lost 6 bases, J lost 0 bases, and 6 bases stayed unmatched. The DNA of the CDR3 is TGTGCCAGTAGAGACAGGGGATTCCTGAACACTGAAGCTTTCTTT. Protein sequence: CASRDRGFLNTEAFF.

This chain uses TRBV5-8 with TRBJ2-3; TRBD1 agrees at 10 bases. Germline CDR1 SGHTS, CDR2 YDEGEE. The CDR3 consists of 12 residues. V lost 4 bases, J lost 9 bases, and 2 bases stayed unmatched. The CDR3 DNA reads as TGTGCCAGCAGCCAGGGACAGGGGACGCAGTATTTT. Its translation is CASSQGQGTQYF.

V and J are TRBV23-1 and TRBJ1-5; 10 nucleotides match TRBD1. TRBV23-1 is sorted into the ORF group, with uncertain function. The CDR3 consists of 14 residues. After removal of 7 bases from V and 4 bases from J, the junction contained 4 bases not matched to a gene. CDR3: CASTRTGGNQPQHF. For the CDR3, the DNA is TGCGCCAGCACTCGGACAGGGGGGAATCAGCCCCAGCATTTT.

The rearrangement links TRBV6-5 to TRBJ1-1, with D possibly being TRBD1 (5 bases). The CDR3 is 14 residues long. Germline V gene data show CDR1 as MNHEY and CDR2 as SVGAGI. Between the trimmed V and J ends, which lost 4 bases and 5 bases, there was a span of 14 bases. The CDR3 sequence: CASSSGGIKTEAFF. CDR3 nucleotide sequence: TGTGCCAGCAGTTCCGGGGGAATTAAGACTGAAGCTTTCTTT.

This rearrangement joins TRBV11-2 to TRBJ1-2, with a weak D call TRBD1 (5 bases). V was cut by 5 bases and J by 8 bases, with 12 bases left in between. CDR1 is SGHAT and CDR2 is FQNNGV in the germline V gene. CDR3 length: 12 amino acids. The CDR3 is CASSQGDWGYTF. Written as DNA, the CDR3 is TGTGCCAGCAGCCAAGGGGATTGGGGCTACACCTTC.

The chain is built from TRBV27 and TRBJ1-6; tentatively, D is TRBD1 (6 bases). The CDR3 contains 15 residues. CDR1 and CDR2 from the germline V gene are MNHEY and SMNVEV (reference sequence). V gave up 4 bases and J gave up 3 bases, with 10 bases separating them. The CDR3 DNA reads TGTGCCAGCAGTTGGCGGACAGACTATAATTCACCCCTCCACTTT. Translation gives CASSWRTDYNSPLHF.

V usage is TRBV2 and J usage is TRBJ1-1; maybe TRBD1 (5 bases). Germline assignment: CDR1 SNHLY and CDR2 FYNNEI. V was trimmed by 6 bases and J by 0 bases, leaving 8 bases between them. CDR3 length: 13 residues. The CDR3 here is CASSGHLNTEAFF. The CDR3, as DNA: TGTGCCAGCAGCGGACACCTGAACACTGAAGCTTTCTTT.

The chain combines TRBV29-1 with TRBJ1-1; TRBD1 is a possible D gene (5 bases). Trimming removed 1 base from V and 3 bases from J, with 12 bases in between. CDR3 length: 14 amino acids. Per the germline V gene, CDR1 is SQVTM and CDR2 is ANQGSEA. CDR3 region: CSVEGQGAYTEAFF. The CDR3 DNA is TGCAGCGTTGAAGGTCAAGGGGCGTACACTGAAGCTTTCTTT.

This chain uses TRBV6-5 with TRBJ2-3; tentative D call: TRBD1 (5 bases). The CDR3 sequence is 14 residues long. Germline V gene lookup returns CDR1 MNHEY and CDR2 SVGAGI. The V gene lost 2 bases and the J gene lost 0 bases, with 6 bases spanning the gap. This chain's CDR3 is CASSYDRSTDTQYF. As DNA, the CDR3 is TGTGCCAGCAGTTACGACAGAAGCACAGATACGCAGTATTTT.

On this clone itself: Other DNA variants within this sample encode the same CDR3. The chain recombines TRBV11-3 with TRBJ2-1; D is possibly TRBD2 (7 bases). The CDR3 covers 14 residues. Trimming shortened V by 0 bases and J by 6 bases, and 9 bases separated the two germline ends. Germline lookup yields CDR1 SGHNT and CDR2 YENEEA. The DNA of the CDR3 is TGTGCCAGCAGCTTAGAGGGGGGGCTCAATGAGCAGTTCTTC. Its protein product is CASSLEGGLNEQFF. Using reference TRBV11-3 and TRBJ2-1 for the parts outside the CDR3, the full variable domain is EAGVVQSPRYKIIEKKQPVAFWCNPISGHNTLYWYLQNLGQGPELLIRYENEEAVDDSQLPKDRFSAERLKGVDSTLKIQPAELGDSAVYLCASSLEGGLNEQFFGPGTRLTVL.

This chain links TRBV2 with TRBJ1-1; D is uncertain. This CDR3 region has 15 residues. The V end lost 0 bases, the J end lost 1 base, and 9 bases lay between the germline ends. Germline CDR1 SNHLY, CDR2 FYNNEI. Here the CDR3 reads CASSEALAGNTEAFF. The CDR3 DNA follows: TGTGCCAGCAGTGAAGCGCTGGCGGGGAACACTGAAGCTTTCTTT.

The chain recombines TRBV10-3 with TRBJ1-1; maybe TRBD1 (5 bases). V gave up 0 bases and J gave up 7 bases, with 12 bases separating them. The CDR3 has 14 amino acids. Germline V gives CDR1 ENHRY, CDR2 SYGVKD. For the CDR3, the DNA is TGTGCCATCAGTGAGTCGAAAGGGGAAGGTGAAGCTTTCTTT. It yields the protein CAISESKGEGEAFF.